This TCR beta chain was captured in a study of blood T cell repertoires in COVID-19. The CDR3 has 16 residues. V gave up 0 bases and J gave up 7 bases, with 20 bases separating them. Looked up from germline, CDR1 is SGHRS and CDR2 is YFSETQ. Per the study methods: Nucleated cell number was recorded as an estimate derived from reference gene primer amplification. Some clones are missing from TCRdb's copy, which holds only in-frame ones; the method was immunoSEQ multiplex PCR. D and trimming come from the DNA, and the V and J calls and clone size come from that table. The table includes some 120,000 clones, under 85% detected once.

Sequenced sample: peripheral blood. This receptor was taken from a man between 60 and 75 years old with acute or convalescent COVID-19. The gene calls are TRBV5-1 and TRBJ2-7, with D maybe TRBD1 (6 bases). The CDR3 DNA sequence: TGCGCCAGCAGCTTGGGCAATGATCAGGGGAACAGGGAGCAGTACTTC. It is translated as CASSLGNDQGNREQYF.